The next 3 T cell receptor beta chains were all read from a single sample in a study of metastatic and nonmetastatic thyroid tumors (dated by TCRdb to 2019 to 2021). None of the patients had been given any treatment before thyroid surgery. The library was obtained by PCR. The sequencing machine was an Illumina HiSeq 4000. TCRdb handled the public reads itself, with Q25 trimming in fastp and clone calling in MiXCR, and kept productive beta chains. The sample table shows fewer than 15,000 clones, and under 25% are seen once. The ten top clones hold 14% of the sample. Sequencing was done on a sample of adjacent normal tissue. The receptor source for this set is a female donor with papillary thyroid cancer or a benign thyroid nodule (not recorded which). Some clones in this sample may be carry-over from other donors' samples.

This clone occurred many times. The rearrangement joins TRBV11-1 to TRBJ1-4; TRBD1 aligns across 11 bases. CDR1 is SGHAT, CDR2 FQDESV, per germline (reference sequence). J gave up 6 bases and V 6 bases, and 6 bases lay outside the gene matches. This CDR3 comprises 15 residues. The chain's CDR3 is CASSRPGQGDEKLFF. CDR3 DNA sequence: TGTGCCAGCAGTCGACCGGGACAGGGGGATGAAAAACTGTTTTTT.

The chain couples TRBV11-2 to TRBJ2-1; TRBD2 might be the D (7 bases). Between the trimmed V and J ends, which lost 5 bases and 5 bases, there was a span of 16 bases. This CDR3 comprises 15 residues. Germline CDR1 is SGHAT and CDR2 is FQNNGV. DNA for the CDR3: TGTGCCAGCAGCCCTCACAGGGAGGGCAACAATGAGCAGTTCTTC. Residues: CASSPHREGNNEQFF.

This clone was counted at least ten times. The chain uses TRBV4-1 and TRBJ1-1; possible D gene TRBD1, 5 bases. Germline-derived CDR1 and CDR2 are MGHRA and YSYEKL. V was pared by 3 bases and J by 3 bases, with 14 bases between. This CDR3 spans 15 amino acids. CDR3 in DNA: TGCGCCAGCAGCCACCTTGGACGGGGGGACACTGAAGCTTTCTTT. Translation gives CASSHLGRGDTEAFF.